This passage covers 5 T cell receptor beta chains from one sample sequenced in a study of blood T cells in healthy people across ages. Alongside a J-beta primer mix, a sample-barcoded 5' primer served in a second PCR lasting roughly 7 to 11 cycles. From the 5' RACE reads, TCRdb called clonotypes with MiXCR, one entry per CDR3 protein. The data show roughly 1.4 million distinct CDR3 sequences, 45% to 70% seen once. Sequenced sample: blood. The origin of the receptors is a man aged 18 to 30 in good health.

V is TRBV3-1 and J is TRBJ2-5; D is uncertain. Germline V gives CDR1 LGHDT, CDR2 YNNKEL (reference sequence). V gave up 2 bases and J gave up 3 bases, with 4 bases separating them. The CDR3 totals 12 residues. In DNA, the CDR3 is TGTGCCAGCAGCCAATTTAAAGAGACCCAGTACTTC. Translating it yields CASSQFKETQYF.

The chain employs TRBV11-2 and TRBJ2-1, with 9 bases aligning to TRBD2. This CDR3 is built from 16 residues. Germline trimming cut 5 bases from V and 8 bases from J; bases unmatched to any gene: 13. CDR1 is SGHAT and CDR2 is FQNNGV in the germline V gene. The CDR3 sequence: CASSRGGSGRRDEQFF. The CDR3 region has the DNA TGTGCCAGCAGCCGCGGAGGCAGCGGGAGGCGGGATGAGCAGTTCTTC.

The gene calls are TRBV7-2 and TRBJ2-3, with D hard to call. The CDR3 runs to 11 residues. V was cut by 11 bases and J by 5 bases, with 11 bases left in between. Germline lookup yields CDR1 SGHTA and CDR2 FQGNSA. CDR3 in amino acids: CAAAWKDTQYF. CDR3 nucleotide sequence: TGTGCCGCAGCTTGGAAAGATACGCAGTATTTT.

This clonotype was seen a single time. This chain connects TRBV9 to TRBJ2-1; D is unresolved. CDR3 size: 14 residues. The germline CDR1 and CDR2 sequences are SGDLS and YYNGEE. Trimming took off 4 bases at V and 3 bases at J, with 11 bases between the two ends. CDR3 sequence reads: CASSPQTYYNEQFF. The CDR3 region has the DNA TGTGCCAGCAGCCCCCAGACATACTACAATGAGCAGTTCTTC.

This clonotype was seen a handful of times. The chain joins TRBV4-2 to TRBJ2-7; D ambiguous. Germline-derived CDR1 and CDR2 are LGHNA and YNFKEQ. The CDR3 runs 16 residues. Trimming cost V 4 bases and J 0 bases, with 16 bases left between them. CDR3 region: CASSREDGPISYEQYF. CDR3 nucleotide sequence: TGTGCCAGCAGCCGAGAAGACGGACCGATCTCCTACGAGCAGTACTTC.